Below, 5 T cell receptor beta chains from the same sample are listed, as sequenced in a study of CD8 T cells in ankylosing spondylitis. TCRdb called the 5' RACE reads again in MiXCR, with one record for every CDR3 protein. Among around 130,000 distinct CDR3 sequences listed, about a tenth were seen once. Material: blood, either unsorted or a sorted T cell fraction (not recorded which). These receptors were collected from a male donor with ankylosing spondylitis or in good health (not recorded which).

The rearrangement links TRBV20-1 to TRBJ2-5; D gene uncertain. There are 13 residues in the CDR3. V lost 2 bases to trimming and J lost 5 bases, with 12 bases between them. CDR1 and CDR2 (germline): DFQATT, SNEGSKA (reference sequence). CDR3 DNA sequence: TGCAGTGCTAGAACGACCCTGTGGGAGACCCAGTACTTC. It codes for CSARTTLWETQYF.

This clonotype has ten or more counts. The CDR3 reads CASSLVIGQRGYTF. CDR3 coding DNA: TGTGCCAGCAGCTTAGTGATCGGACAGCGCGGCTACACCTTC. This chain joins TRBV11-2 and TRBJ1-2; D possibly corresponds to TRBD1 (6 bases). Germline CDR1 SGHAT, CDR2 FQNNGV. V gave up 1 base and J gave up 8 bases, with 14 bases separating them. The CDR3 runs to 14 residues.

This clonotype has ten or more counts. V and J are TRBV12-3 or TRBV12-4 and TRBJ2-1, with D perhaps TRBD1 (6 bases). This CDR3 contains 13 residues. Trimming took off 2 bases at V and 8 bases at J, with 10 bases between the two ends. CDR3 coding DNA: TGTGCCAGCAGTTTAACAGGGACGGATGAGCAGTTCTTC. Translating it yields CASSLTGTDEQFF.

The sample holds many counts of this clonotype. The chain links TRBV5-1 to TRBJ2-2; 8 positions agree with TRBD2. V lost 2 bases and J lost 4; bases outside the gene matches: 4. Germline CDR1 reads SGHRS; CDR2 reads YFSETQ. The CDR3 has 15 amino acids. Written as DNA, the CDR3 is TGCGCCAGCAGCTTCGGGGGGGTCACCACCGGGGAGCTGTTTTTT. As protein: CASSFGGVTTGELFF.

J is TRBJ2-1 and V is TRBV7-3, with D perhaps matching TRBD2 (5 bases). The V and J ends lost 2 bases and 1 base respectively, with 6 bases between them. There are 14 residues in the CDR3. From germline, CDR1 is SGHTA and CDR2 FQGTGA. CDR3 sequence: CASSLDYSYNEQFF. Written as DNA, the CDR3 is TGTGCCAGCAGCTTAGACTATTCCTACAATGAGCAGTTCTTC.